The rows below give T cell receptor beta chains drawn from one sample of a study of blood T cell repertoires in COVID-19. This table comes from immunoSEQ multiplex PCR, and its TCRdb copy is limited to in-frame clones, with some not included. The sample lists about 100,000 clones, about nine tenths occurring once. Sequenced: peripheral blood. Receptor source: a man in his fifties with active COVID-19. Both conserved end residues are part of each CDR3. A D gene is named only where the DNA matches it firmly. Expanded clones get a size class; other rows say once, few or many, or leave the size out.

size,D,V,J,CDR3,DNA
.,TRBD1,TRBV6-5,TRBJ1-6,CASSYGTENSPLHF,TGTGCCAGCAGTTACGGGACAGAAAATTCACCCCTCCACTTT
.,.,TRBV29-1,TRBJ2-5,CSVEVLRGFDGVETQYF,TGCAGCGTTGAAGTATTGAGAGGGTTTGATGGCGTTGAGACCCAGTACTTC
.,.,TRBV12-3/TRBV12-4,TRBJ1-6,CASTAGNSPLHF,TGTGCCAGCACCGCGGGGAATTCACCCCTCCACTTT
once,.,TRBV6-5,TRBJ2-7,CASSYVRAHEQYF,TGTGCCAGCAGTTATGTCAGGGCCCACGAGCAGTACTTC
few,.,TRBV30,TRBJ1-1,CAWSVWQAEAFF,TGTGCCTGGAGTGTGTGGCAGGCTGAAGCTTTCTTT
.,.,TRBV6-1,TRBJ2-6,CASSEARRLGANVLTF,TGTGCCAGCAGTGAAGCGAGGAGGTTGGGGGCCAACGTCCTGACTTTC
.,TRBD2,TRBV19,TRBJ2-3,CASSRTSGGATDTQYF,TGTGCCAGTAGTCGAACTAGCGGGGGGGCAACAGATACGCAGTATTTT
.,.,TRBV7-9,TRBJ1-4,CASSLAETYEEKLFF,TGTGCCAGCAGCTTAGCGGAGACTTACGAGGAAAAACTGTTTTTT
.,TRBD2,TRBV7-9,TRBJ2-5,CASSQTSGALETQYF,TGTGCCAGCAGCCAGACTAGCGGGGCGCTTGAGACCCAGTACTTC
.,.,TRBV20-1,TRBJ1-3,CSASRDSGNTIYF,TGCAGTGCTAGTCGCGACTCTGGAAACACCATATATTTT
.,.,TRBV7-9,TRBJ2-3,CASSFSTRPDTDTQYF,TGTGCCAGCAGTTTTAGTACCAGGCCCGACACAGATACGCAGTATTTT
.,TRBD1,TRBV11-3,TRBJ1-2,CASSSQGPSGYTF,TGTGCCAGCAGCTCACAGGGGCCGTCGGGCTACACCTTC
.,.,TRBV18,TRBJ1-1,CASSPIGDTEAFF,TGTGCCAGCTCACCAATCGGGGACACTGAAGCTTTCTTT
.,TRBD1,TRBV27,TRBJ1-2,CASSLGTVGGTLGGYTF,TGTGCCAGCAGTTTGGGGACAGTAGGTGGAACTCTTGGTGGCTACACCTTC
.,.,TRBV4-1,TRBJ1-5,CASSQDWGANQPQHF,TGCGCCAGCAGCCAAGACTGGGGCGCTAATCAGCCCCAGCATTTT
.,.,TRBV18,TRBJ2-5,CASSFPSPRYQETQYF,TGTGCCAGCTCATTTCCGTCCCCACGGTACCAAGAGACCCAGTACTTC
.,.,TRBV29-1,TRBJ2-1,CSVDRRGDSYNEQFF,TGCAGCGTTGACCGGCGGGGTGACTCCTACAATGAGCAGTTCTTC